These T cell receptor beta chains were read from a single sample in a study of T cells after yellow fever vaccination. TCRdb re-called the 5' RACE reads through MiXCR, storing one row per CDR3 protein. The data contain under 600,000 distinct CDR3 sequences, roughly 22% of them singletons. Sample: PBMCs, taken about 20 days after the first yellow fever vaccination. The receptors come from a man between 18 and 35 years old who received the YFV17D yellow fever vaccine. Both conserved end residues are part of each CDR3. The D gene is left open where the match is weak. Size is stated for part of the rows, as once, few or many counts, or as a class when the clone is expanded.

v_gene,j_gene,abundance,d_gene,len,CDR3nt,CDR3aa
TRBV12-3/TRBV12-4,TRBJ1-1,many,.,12,TGTGCCAGCAGTTTTTTGGAGGGACGAGCTTTCTTT,CASSFLEGRAFF
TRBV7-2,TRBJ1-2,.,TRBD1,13,TGTGCCAGCAGCCGTGACAGGGGCAATGGCTACACCTTC,CASSRDRGNGYTF
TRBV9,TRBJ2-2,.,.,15,TGTGCCAGCAGCGTAGAGGGCGCGAGAACCGGGCAGCTGTTTTTT,CASSVEGARTGQLFF
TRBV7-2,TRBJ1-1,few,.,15,TGTGCCAGCAGCCCGGGGCGGCGGGCGAACACTGAAGCTTTCTTT,CASSPGRRANTEAFF
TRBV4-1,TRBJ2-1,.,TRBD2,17,TGCGCCAGCAGCCACATCACCGGGACGGAGAGCGGGGGGGCCCTGTTCTTC,CASSHITGTESGGALFF
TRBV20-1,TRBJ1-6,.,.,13,TGCAGTGCTAGACCAACGTATAATTCACCCCTCCACTTT,CSARPTYNSPLHF
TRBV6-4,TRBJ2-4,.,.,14,TGTGCCAGCAGTGCTCGCGGGGTACGAGACATTCAGTACTTC,CASSARGVRDIQYF
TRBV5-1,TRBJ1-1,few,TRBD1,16,TGCGCCAGCAGCTTGAGGACAGGGGGGCTGAACACTGAAGCTTTCTTT,CASSLRTGGLNTEAFF
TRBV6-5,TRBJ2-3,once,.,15,TGTGCCAGCAGTTACTCGGTCGGGGTCACAGATACGCAGTATTTT,CASSYSVGVTDTQYF
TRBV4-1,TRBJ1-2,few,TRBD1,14,TGCGCCAGCAGTGCAGACAGGGGGAACTATGGCTACACCTTC,CASSADRGNYGYTF
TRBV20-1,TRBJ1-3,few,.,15,TGCAGTGCTAGACCCGACGGGGAGTGGCGCAACACCATATATTTT,CSARPDGEWRNTIYF
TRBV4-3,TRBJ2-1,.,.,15,TGCGCCAGCAGCCAAGCTGCGGGGTGGGTGAATGAGCAGTTCTTC,CASSQAAGWVNEQFF
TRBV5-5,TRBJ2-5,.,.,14,TGTGCCAGCAGCCCTACTAGCCCCCAAGAGACCCAGTACTTC,CASSPTSPQETQYF
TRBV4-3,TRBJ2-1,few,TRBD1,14,TGCGCCAGCAGCCCATGGACAGGCGGGAATGAGCAGTTCTTC,CASSPWTGGNEQFF
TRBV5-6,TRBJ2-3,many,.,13,TGTGCCAGCAGCGCCACGGCCACAGATACGCAGTATTTT,CASSATATDTQYF
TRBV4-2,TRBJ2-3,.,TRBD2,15,TGTGCCAGCAGCGGACTAGCCGTTAGCACAGATACGCAGTATTTT,CASSGLAVSTDTQYF
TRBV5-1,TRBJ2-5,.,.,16,TGCGCCAGCAGCACCTCTGCGGCAGGGATAGAAGAGACCCAGTACTTC,CASSTSAAGIEETQYF
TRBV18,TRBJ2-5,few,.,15,TGTGCCAGCTCGTCCGGGCCCCTGAGGCAAGAGACCCAGTACTTC,CASSSGPLRQETQYF
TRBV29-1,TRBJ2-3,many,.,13,TGCAGCGTTGAAGATGGGGGCTCGGATACGCAGTATTTT,CSVEDGGSDTQYF
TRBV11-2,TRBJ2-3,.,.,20,TGTGCCAGCAGCCCGAATGGGGACAATTTTTGGGGCGTTATCACAGATACGCAGTATTTT,CASSPNGDNFWGVITDTQYF
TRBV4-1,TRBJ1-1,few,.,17,TGCGCCAGCAGCCAAGATGCTCGGGGGGTCATGAACACTGAAGCTTTCTTT,CASSQDARGVMNTEAFF
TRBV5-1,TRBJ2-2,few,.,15,TGCGCCAGCAGCCCCGGGACGGCGAGCACCGGGGAGCTGTTTTTT,CASSPGTASTGELFF
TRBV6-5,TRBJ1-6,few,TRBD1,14,TGTGCCAGCAGTTACAACAGGGGATATTCACCCCTCCACTTT,CASSYNRGYSPLHF
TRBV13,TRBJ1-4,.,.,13,TGTGCCAGCAGCTTCCGGGGGGATGAAAAACTGTTTTTT,CASSFRGDEKLFF
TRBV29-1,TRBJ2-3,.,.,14,TGCAGCGTTGATCCAGTCCTATCGACAGATACGCAGTATTTT,CSVDPVLSTDTQYF
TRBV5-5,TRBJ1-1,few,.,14,TGTGCCAGCAGCTTGGTGGCAGGCTACACTGAAGCTTTCTTT,CASSLVAGYTEAFF
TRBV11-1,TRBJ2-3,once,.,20,TGTGCCAGCAGCTCAGGCCCCGGAACCCGCCGGGACAAAAGCACAGATACGCAGTATTTT,CASSSGPGTRRDKSTDTQYF
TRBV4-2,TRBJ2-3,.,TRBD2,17,TGTGCCAGCAGCCAAGATATTTCCGGGGGGAACGCAGATACGCAGTATTTT,CASSQDISGGNADTQYF
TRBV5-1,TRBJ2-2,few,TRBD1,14,TGCGCCAGCAGCTGGACAGGAAACACCGGGGAGCTGTTTTTT,CASSWTGNTGELFF
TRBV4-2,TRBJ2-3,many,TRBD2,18,TGTGCCAGCAGCCAAGGGGAGGGAGGCAGCGGCTACACAGATACGCAGTATTTT,CASSQGEGGSGYTDTQYF
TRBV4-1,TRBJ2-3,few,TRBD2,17,TGCGCCAGCAGCCAGATTAGCGGGGGGATCTCCACAGATACGCAGTATTTT,CASSQISGGISTDTQYF
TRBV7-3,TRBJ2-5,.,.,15,TGTGCCAGCAGCTGGACCATGGACCCTCAAGAGACCCAGTACTTC,CASSWTMDPQETQYF
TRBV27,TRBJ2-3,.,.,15,TGTGCCAGCAGGCGAAAACCTACTAGCACAGATACGCAGTATTTT,CASRRKPTSTDTQYF
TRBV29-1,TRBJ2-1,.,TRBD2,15,TGCAGCGTTGAAGCAGGGCGGGGGGGCTACAATGAGCAGTTCTTC,CSVEAGRGGYNEQFF
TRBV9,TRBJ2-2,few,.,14,TGTGCCAGCAGCGTAGGGGGGGAAACCGGGGAGCTGTTTTTT,CASSVGGETGELFF
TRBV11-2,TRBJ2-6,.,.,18,TGTGCCAGCAGCTTCAGGGCCGCTGTTAGCTCTGGGGCCAACGTCCTGACTTTC,CASSFRAAVSSGANVLTF
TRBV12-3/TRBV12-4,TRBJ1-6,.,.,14,TGTACCCTCAGTTTAGGGGCCCTAAATTCACCCCTCCACTTT,CTLSLGALNSPLHF
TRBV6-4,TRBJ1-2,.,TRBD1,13,TGTGCCAGCAGTCCAGGGACAGCCGGGGGCTACACCTTC,CASSPGTAGGYTF
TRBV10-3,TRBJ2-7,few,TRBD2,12,TGTGCCAGTACTAGCGGGAGTGCCCAGCAGTACTTC,CASTSGSAQQYF
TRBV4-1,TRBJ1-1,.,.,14,TGCGCCAGCACCAACGGAGAGGTCCCGGCTGAAGCTTTCTTT,CASTNGEVPAEAFF
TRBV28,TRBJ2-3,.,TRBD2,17,TGTGCCAGCAGTCCGGGGACTATTACGCCTAGCACAGATACGCAGTATTTT,CASSPGTITPSTDTQYF
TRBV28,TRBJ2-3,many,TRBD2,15,TGTGCCAGCAGTTCCCGGGGGGGCCCGACAGATACGCAGTATTTT,CASSSRGGPTDTQYF
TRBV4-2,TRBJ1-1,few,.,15,TGTGCCAGCAGCGGACCGGACACTTTGCGGACTGAAGCTTTCTTT,CASSGPDTLRTEAFF
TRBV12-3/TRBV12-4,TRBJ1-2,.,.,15,TGTGCCAGCAGTTCCTCAACAGGACTAGGCTATGGCTACACCTTC,CASSSSTGLGYGYTF
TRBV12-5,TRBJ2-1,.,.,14,TGTGCTAGTGGTTTGGGGACACTAGACAATGAGCAGTTCTTC,CASGLGTLDNEQFF
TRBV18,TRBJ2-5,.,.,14,TGTGCCAGCTCACCACGGGATAACCAAGAGACCCAGTACTTC,CASSPRDNQETQYF
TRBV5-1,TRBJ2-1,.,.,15,TGCGCCAGCAGTGGCGCGGGGAGCTACGACAATGAGCAGTTCTTC,CASSGAGSYDNEQFF
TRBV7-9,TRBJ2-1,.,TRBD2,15,TGTGCCAGCAGCTTTAGCGGGGGGGTGTTTAATGAGCAGTTCTTC,CASSFSGGVFNEQFF
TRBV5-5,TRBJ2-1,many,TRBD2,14,TGTGCCAGCCGGACTAGTCCCCAATCCAATGAGCAGTTCTTC,CASRTSPQSNEQFF
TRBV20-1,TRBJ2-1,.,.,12,TGCAGTGCTGGGGACGTTGTGAATGAGCAGTTCTTC,CSAGDVVNEQFF
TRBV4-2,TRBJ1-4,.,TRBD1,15,TGTGCCAGCAGCCCAAGTGACAGGGCTTCATGGAAACTGTTTTTT,CASSPSDRASWKLFF
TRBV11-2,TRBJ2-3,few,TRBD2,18,TGTGCCAGCAGCTCCCTCTACCTAGCGGGGGGAAGGTCAGATACGCAGTATTTT,CASSSLYLAGGRSDTQYF
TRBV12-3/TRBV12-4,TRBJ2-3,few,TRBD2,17,TGTGCCAGCAGTAAGGGGACTAGCGGGGCTAGCACAGATACGCAGTATTTT,CASSKGTSGASTDTQYF
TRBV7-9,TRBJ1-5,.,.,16,TGTGCCAGCAGCCCAACGGAGACGGCTAGCAATCAGCCCCAGCATTTT,CASSPTETASNQPQHF
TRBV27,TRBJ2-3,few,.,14,TGTGCCAGCAGATGGGAGCGCACCACAGATACGCAGTATTTT,CASRWERTTDTQYF
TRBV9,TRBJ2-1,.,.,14,TGTGCCAGCAGCGTAGCTCCGAGGGTTGGTGAGCAGTTCTTC,CASSVAPRVGEQFF
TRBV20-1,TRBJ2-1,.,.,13,TGCAGTGCTCTCTTAGCGTCATACAATGAGCAGTTCTTC,CSALLASYNEQFF